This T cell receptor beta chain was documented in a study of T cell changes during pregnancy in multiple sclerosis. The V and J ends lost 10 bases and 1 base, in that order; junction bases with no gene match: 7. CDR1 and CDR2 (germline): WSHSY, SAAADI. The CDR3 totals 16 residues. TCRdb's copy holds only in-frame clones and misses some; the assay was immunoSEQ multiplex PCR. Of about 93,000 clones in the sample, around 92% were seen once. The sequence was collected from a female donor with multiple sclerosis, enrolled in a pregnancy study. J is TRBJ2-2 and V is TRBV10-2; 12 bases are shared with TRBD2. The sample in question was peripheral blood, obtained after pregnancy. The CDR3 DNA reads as TGCGCCATCAAAGGGACTAGCGGGCTGAACACCGGGGAGCTGTTTTTT. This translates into CAIKGTSGLNTGELFF.